This T cell receptor beta chain was captured by sequencing in a study of T cells in Graves' hyperthyroidism and ophthalmopathy. Germline loops: CDR1 SQVTM, CDR2 ANQGSEA. Deletions cut 6 bases from V and 2 bases from J, with 12 bases between. The CDR3 contains 13 residues. Researchers amplified the TCR beta CDR3 regions from RNA transcripts. TCR CDR3 underwent first-round RT-PCR with the HTBI primer set. TCRdb analysed the multiplex PCR reads with MiXCR anew, one entry per CDR3 protein. Altogether approximately 490,000 distinct CDR3 sequences are present, roughly 23% being singletons, with the ten largest covering about 49%. Study-level findings and limits: A 13 V-J model separated ophthalmopathy from stable hyperthyroidism.

Clinical symptoms, serum thyroxine, TRAb, thyroid ultrasound and orbital computed tomography informed diagnoses. From more than 9.5 ml of fresh peripheral blood, PBMCs were isolated. Points on this clonotype: Its specificity is unknown.

The receptor was derived from a woman in her seventies with Graves' ophthalmopathy. The source material was blood. This rearrangement joins TRBV29-1 to TRBJ2-3; possibly TRBD1 for D (5 bases). CDR3 region: CSVARQNTDTQYF. In DNA, the CDR3 is TGCAGCGTGGCTAGACAGAACACAGATACGCAGTATTTT.